The rows below give T cell receptor beta chains drawn from one sample of a study of T cell changes during pregnancy in multiple sclerosis. The table came from immunoSEQ multiplex PCR; TCRdb's copy has only in-frame clones and leaves some out. The data show 60,000 to 75,000 clones, with around 90% seen just once and more than 1.1% held by the top ten. Sequencing was performed on peripheral blood, taken after pregnancy. These receptors all come from a female donor with multiple sclerosis, enrolled in a pregnancy study. CDR3s include the opening cysteine and the closing phenylalanine or tryptophan. Size is stated for part of the rows, as once, few or many counts, or as a class when the clone is expanded.

clone_size	v_call	j_call	cdr3_aa
.	TRBV11-2	TRBJ2-3	CASSVMPGQGTDTQYF
.	TRBV6-5	TRBJ2-7	CASPRRKTYEQYF
.	TRBV7-2	TRBJ1-5	CASSQMTGSNQPQHF
.	TRBV6-5	TRBJ2-5	CASSRGQAGAETQYF
.	TRBV9	TRBJ1-2	CASSVGGSNYGYTF
.	TRBV5-6	TRBJ2-5	CASSPRSGNQETQYF
.	TRBV28	TRBJ1-1	CAGQSGSDQSEAFF
.	TRBV7-9	TRBJ2-3	CASYPRDRGVDTQYF
.	TRBV14	TRBJ2-7	CASSQLRGRREQYF
.	TRBV9	TRBJ2-2	CASSVGGLQTGELFF
.	TRBV6-5	TRBJ1-2	CASSSPDRAYGYTF
.	TRBV27	TRBJ2-3	CASSPDYSTDTQYF
.	TRBV27	TRBJ2-3	CASSFRRDYGTQYF
once	TRBV2	TRBJ1-1	CASISGVRTPGTEAFF
.	TRBV27	TRBJ1-2	CASSLRRANYGYTF
.	TRBV6-5	TRBJ2-7	CASSQDRDGEYEQYF
.	TRBV30	TRBJ2-3	CAWSAGADTQYF
.	TRBV5-1	TRBJ2-7	CASSLEQGVYEQYF
.	TRBV6-5	TRBJ2-5	CASSSSVQETQYF
.	TRBV4-3	TRBJ2-1	CASSQEGLAGGPHEQFF
.	TRBV6-5	TRBJ1-1	CASSYSGQGLNTEAFF
.	TRBV19	TRBJ1-3	CASRQSLSGNTIYF
.	TRBV7-2	TRBJ2-1	CASSLVSLAGPQFF
once	TRBV4-1	TRBJ2-7	CASSHLGTSGSYEQYF
once	TRBV30	TRBJ2-3	CAWSVRAGMQYF
.	TRBV5-1	TRBJ1-4	CASSFGPGGANEKLFF
.	TRBV2	TRBJ1-5	CASSGGTNSNQPQHF
.	TRBV4-1	TRBJ2-5	CASRLGTSRAETQYF
.	TRBV19	TRBJ1-1	CASTLTGRKMMNTEAFF
few	TRBV4-3	TRBJ2-2	CASSRELSGTGELFF
.	TRBV5-1	TRBJ1-3	CASSLVASSGNTIYF
.	TRBV6-1	TRBJ2-1	CASRIGQGAYNEQFF
few	TRBV4-2	TRBJ1-1	CASSQDQYEAFF
.	TRBV2	TRBJ2-5	CASSAWTSGRETQYF
.	TRBV6-4	TRBJ2-1	CASSDSISGGSGKFNNEQFF
.	TRBV11-2	TRBJ2-3	CASSLGLAEVLFTTDTQYF
.	TRBV5-1	TRBJ2-7	CASSLRSGQGTEQYF
.	TRBV18	TRBJ2-1	CASSPPTGSGSYNEQFF
.	TRBV10-3	TRBJ2-7	CAINLGALDEQYF
.	TRBV14	TRBJ2-5	CASSPTGVETQYF
.	TRBV7-9	TRBJ1-1	CASSSGSGRVTEAFF
.	TRBV7-9	TRBJ2-2	CASSRRGLAGHTGELFF
.	TRBV7-9	TRBJ2-1	CASSPTSRFSYNEQFF
.	TRBV5-4	TRBJ2-3	CASSLRREVSTDTQYF
once	TRBV7-9	TRBJ2-7	CASGTVSYEQYF
.	TRBV20-1	TRBJ1-1	CSATDSAEAFF
.	TRBV6-1	TRBJ1-5	CASRSTNSNQPQHF